The table lists the clone carrying this T cell receptor (beta chain) with a few counts. Its antigen is undetermined. The data derive from a study of cytomegalovirus exposure and HLA in healthy donors. This CDR3 is 18 amino acids long. V was shortened by 1 base and J by 5 bases, with 22 bases between the two germline ends. Germline CDR1 is SGHKS and CDR2 is YYEKEE (reference sequence). Study-wide results and caveats: Researchers reportedly found TCR beta sequences accurately predicted most subjects' HLA-A and HLA-B alleles. Productive status was seen about 87% or about 30% of the time for most TCR beta V segments in an earlier analysis. Some TCR beta chains (approximately 180 of them) were listed as cytomegalovirus-associated.

60 Vbeta and 13 Jbeta primers were used in PCR. Authors' data handling: Later, an analysis found about 83 million unique TCR beta chains, and 9.5 million to 12 million of these were shared. Profiling relied on immunoSEQ multiplex PCR, and the TCRdb table lists in-frame clones only, not all of them. That table is the source of V, J and clone size, and D and trimming were worked out from the DNA. The data contain about 120,000 clones, 81% of them singletons. The sequence came from a man aged 35-49 years in good health and CMV-seronegative. The sample comprised PBMCs. This chain links TRBV5-5 with TRBJ2-1; maybe TRBD2 (5 bases). CDR3 coding DNA: TGTGCCAGCAGCTTGAGGCAGACTAATCGCGGCGGCGACAATGAGCAGTTCTTC. It codes for CASSLRQTNRGGDNEQFF. The full variable domain, completed using reference TRBV5-5 and TRBJ2-1, is DAGVTQSPTHLIKTRGQQVTLRCSPISGHKSVSWYQQVLGQGPQFIFQYYEKEERGRGNFPDRFSARQFPNYSSELNVNALLLGDSALYLCASSLRQTNRGGDNEQFFGPGTRLTVL.